This T cell receptor beta chain was captured by sequencing in a study of neurological immune-mediated disorders. In regard to this clonotype: Its antigen is not identified. This may stem from a read error, because a much larger clone lies one nucleotide away.

CDR3 size: 12 residues. Germline-derived CDR1 and CDR2 are MGHDK and SYGVNS. As for the cDNA, it was generated by 5'RACE with 10-nucleotide random UMIs. Over 180 million TCR-beta sequences (from 15-18 subjects) were yielded by each sequencing run. TCRdb redid the calling of the 5' RACE reads with MiXCR, one entry per CDR3 protein. This table holds about 70,000 distinct CDR3 sequences, approximately 3.3% found once. Study-level findings and limits: One related-CDR3 cluster, found by phylogenetic grouping, held repertoires of 18 of 34 multiple sclerosis patients and is a possible signature.

Libraries used 2 million unsorted PBMCs kept frozen in RNAlater. Sample: PBMCs. The sequence came from a woman aged 45 to 65 with multiple sclerosis. This chain joins TRBV25-1 and TRBJ2-3; tentatively, D is TRBD1 (6 bases). DNA of the CDR3: TGTGACAGCAATAGGGGGACAGATACGCAGTATTTT. Its translation is CDSNRGTDTQYF.